These 8 T cell receptor beta chains were sequenced from one sample in a study of blood T cell repertoires in COVID-19. Assay: immunoSEQ multiplex PCR; the TCRdb copy retains only in-frame clones and omits some. This table has roughly 120,000 clones, about 90% appearing once. What was sequenced was peripheral blood. The receptors were gathered from a man in his 70s who had recovered from COVID-19.

V is TRBV5-6 and J is TRBJ2-7; the D is unclear. The CDR3 spans 11 residues. Germline CDR1 SGHDT, CDR2 YYEEEE. Trimming removed 3 bases from V and 7 bases from J, with 8 bases in between. CDR3 in amino acids: CASSYTGEQYF. CDR3 DNA sequence: TGTGCCAGCAGCTATACTGGTGAGCAGTACTTC.

This clone has a handful of counts. The CDR3 loop is CASSPKEGGTETQYF. CDR3 nucleotides: TGTGCCAGCAGCCCCAAGGAGGGTGGGACGGAGACCCAGTACTTC. The chain carries TRBV11-3 and TRBJ2-5, with D perhaps TRBD2 (6 bases). The CDR3 is made up of 15 amino acids. CDR1 and CDR2 (germline): SGHNT, YENEEA. V lost 5 bases and J lost 5, with 18 bases in between. The entire variable domain, with the rest obtained from reference TRBV11-3 and TRBJ2-5, is as follows: EAGVVQSPRYKIIEKKQPVAFWCNPISGHNTLYWYLQNLGQGPELLIRYENEEAVDDSQLPKDRFSAERLKGVDSTLKIQPAELGDSAVYLCASSPKEGGTETQYFGPGTRLLVL.

This chain joins TRBV24-1 and TRBJ1-2; no clear D gene. CDR3 length: 14 residues. Germline CDR1 and CDR2: KGHDR and SFDVKD. V was pared by 4 bases and J by 3 bases, with 11 bases between. CDR3 nucleotide sequence: TGTGCCACCAGTGACATGAACCGGGACTATGGCTACACCTTC. It translates to CATSDMNRDYGYTF.

The gene calls are TRBV6-2 or TRBV6-3 and TRBJ1-2; possible D gene TRBD1, 5 bases. The CDR3 consists of 12 residues. V lost 2 bases to trimming and J lost 8 bases, with 9 bases between them. CDR1 is MNHEY and CDR2 is SVGEGT in the germline V gene. This chain's CDR3 is CASSYLAGGYTF. The CDR3 region has the DNA TGTGCCAGCAGTTACCTGGCAGGGGGCTACACCTTC.

The genes are TRBV4-1 and TRBJ2-1, with 14 bases lining up with TRBD2. Germline V CDR1 and CDR2: MGHRA, YSYEKL. Unmatched junction bases numbered 14, after V lost 4 bases and J lost 3 bases. This CDR3 region has 20 residues. The CDR3 nucleotides are TGCGCCAGCAGCCGAAGATCCACCTCAGGACTAGCGGGGGGCTACAATGAGCAGTTCTTC. This gives the protein CASSRRSTSGLAGGYNEQFF.

The genes are TRBV7-9 and TRBJ2-1; 8 bases line up with TRBD1. Germline assignment: CDR1 SEHNR and CDR2 FQNEAQ (reference sequence). V trimming: 3 bases; J trimming: 10 bases; junction bases outside the gene matches: 5. This CDR3 has 13 amino acids. The DNA for the CDR3 is TGTGCCAGCAGCTTTAGACAGGGGAGGGAGCAGTTCTTC. This encodes CASSFRQGREQFF.

The gene calls are TRBV11-2 and TRBJ2-3; 7 positions agree with TRBD2. Germline loops: CDR1 SGHAT, CDR2 FQNNGV. V shed 4 bases, J shed 1 base, and the junction held 14 bases outside the gene matches. The CDR3 has 18 amino acids. The CDR3 here is CASSSPPTGRERTDTQYF. The CDR3, as DNA: TGTGCCAGCAGCTCCCCACCAACCGGGCGGGAGCGCACAGATACGCAGTATTTT.

This chain joins TRBV9 and TRBJ1-6, with a tentative D call TRBD1 (5 bases). The V end lost 0 bases, the J end lost 3 bases, and 13 bases lay between the germline ends. Germline V gene lookup returns CDR1 SGDLS and CDR2 YYNGEE. This CDR3 has 17 residues. The CDR3 spells CASSVAGGGGYNSPLHF. DNA of the CDR3: TGTGCCAGCAGCGTAGCCGGAGGCGGGGGCTATAATTCACCCCTCCACTTT.